This TCR beta chain was captured in a study of T cell responses to AZD1222 COVID-19 vaccine (dated by TCRdb to the early 2020s). With respect to the entire study: A total of over 230 trial participants underwent TCR sequencing, of whom 207 had received two doses of AZD1222 and approximately 26 had received two doses of the MenACWY control vaccine. Trial participants were enrolled by age into 18-55, 56-69 and 70-plus year subgroups, with about 150, 28 and 57 TCR-sequenced participants respectively. Study-wide findings and limitations: Participants were mostly white British, with more females than males. The authors suggested clonal diversity may have been underestimated. The 56-69-year group was small, and its depth increase did not reach significance, likely because of low power. Because no samples from the day 14 peak response were available, repertoires could be characterized only after the peak T cell response. The whole spike protein was spanned by vaccine-associated CD4 TCRs, and dominant responses were seen in regions 160-218 and 743-854. After two AZD1222 doses, both the breadth and the depth of spike-specific TCRs were significantly higher than at day 0 and than in MenACWY recipients. Conclusions about previously exposed vaccinees are limited because only 6 or 7 AZD1222 recipients were SARS-CoV-2 seropositive at baseline. Reportedly, close to half of the unique spike-specific TCRs recognized epitopes lying outside the regions that are mutated in the B.1.351 and B.1.1.7 variants.

About this clone: Its antigen target is currently unknown. There are no base qualities to consult, and no much larger clone falls within one base.

The CDR3 regions of human TCRbeta chains were subjected to immunosequencing. In the source study's methods: TCRs in the repertoires were compared against a reference library of SARS-CoV-2-specific TCRs that had been generated with the MIRA antigen-specificity platform. Breadth was defined as the fraction of unique TCRs that were SARS-CoV-2-associated. Depth was defined as the fraction of total T cells that were SARS-CoV-2-associated. Using the MIRA data, each spike-specific TCR was mapped to the spike region that the TCR reacts to and placed in a CD4 or CD8 class. Log10-transformed breadth and depth values were compared by one-way ANOVA with Sidak's multiple comparisons tests. Sourced from immuneACCESS, this table was stored by TCRdb with only in-frame sequences that have V and J called. A share of the clones is absent; for the studies checked, an unresolved V gene accounts for under half, and the remainder has no known explanation. For V, J and clone size, that table is used; D and trimming come from the DNA. The sample records approximately 100,000 clones, under 90% of which are singletons. The ten largest clonotypes hold roughly 2.8% of the sample.

The time point label here, explained by the study, means: baseline before first vaccination. The sample's treatment or condition label is to be understood as: meningococcal conjugate vaccine given as trial control. The vaccinee samples were drawn from two UK trials, COV001 and COV002, one of which was a single-blind randomized controlled phase 2/3 trial testing AZD1222 (ChAdOx1 nCoV-19) in healthy adults. Trial participant PBMC samples were collected at day 0 and day 28 after the second dose for TCRbeta chain sequencing. The material sequenced was peripheral blood, taken on day 0 of MenACWY control vaccination. This clonotype was obtained from an adult in good health.

The nucleotide sequence reads TGTGCCAGCAGCCAAGATCCTGACAGTATCCATGCCGTGGGCGGAAACACCATATATTTT. Translated, it gives CASSQDPDSIHAVGGNTIYF. The chain employs TRBV3-1 (or the pseudogene TRBV3-2) and TRBJ1-3; matching of 5 bases hints at TRBD1 as the D gene. Based on the germline V gene (reference sequence), the CDR1 and CDR2 sequences are LGHDT and YNNKEL. The V end loses 0 bases and the J end loses 4 bases, and a stretch of 25 bases separates them. The CDR3 numbers 20 residues from cysteine through phenylalanine. Of all the DNA, just the CDR3 is kept, 60 bases in frame from base 1.